Reported below is one TCR beta chain. Its matching antigen is unknown. The CDR3 is 13 residues long. Germline loops: CDR1 MNHNY, CDR2 SVGAGI (reference sequence). Between the trimmed V and J ends, which lost 4 bases and 8 bases, there was a span of 14 bases. Once RNA had been extracted, it was reverse transcribed into cDNA to act as the sequencing template. Generated by immunoSEQ multiplex PCR, the TCRdb table keeps only in-frame clones and is missing some. The data contain 100,000 to 150,000 clones, around two fifths of them singletons. The record originates from a study of CD8+ T cells in alopecia areata. Turning to the study itself: Twice daily, treated patients received 5 to 10 mg of oral tofacitinib. Tofacitinib dosing lasted 6 to 18 months, which was then followed by 6 months off drug. General study results and limits: Mouse data revealed clearer TCR sharing than patient data did, a gap possibly tied to HLA.

The clonotype originates from a human donor with alopecia areata. The gene calls are TRBV6-6 and TRBJ1-2; D perhaps matches TRBD1 (5 bases). The sequenced sample consisted of CD4+ T cells sorted from blood. The CDR3 loop reads CASSFPGPQGYTF. CDR3 DNA sequence: TGTGCCAGCAGTTTCCCGGGGCCCCAAGGCTACACCTTC.